The 11 T cell receptor beta chains below come from one sample, sequenced in a study of graft-versus-host responses after intestinal transplantation (dated by TCRdb to 2020 to 2023). The sample's time point, from its label and the paper: cells obtained before transplantation from donor or recipient. Preparation of the library involved the immunoSEQ multiplex PCR assay. The clones in this table, taken by TCRdb from immuneACCESS, are in-frame only. Not every clone is retained; where verified, under half of the shortfall comes from an unresolved V gene, and the cause of the rest is unknown. For this sample the table gives roughly 98,000 clones, of which 85% to 95% were detected only once. In total, the top ten clones hold 1.1% of the sample. Their recognized antigens are unknown. The source material was unstimulated CD8+ T cells sorted from spleen or lymph node cells, sampled before transplant. The receptor set was obtained from a human donor who was the organ donor for an intestinal transplant.

The rearrangement links TRBV19 to TRBJ2-7; 10 nucleotides line up with TRBD1. Germline CDR1 and CDR2: LNHDA and SQIVND (reference sequence). The CDR3 sequence is 14 residues long. J was trimmed by 6 bases and V by 3 bases; bases with no gene match: 5. CDR3 coding DNA: TGTGCCAGTAGTATTGTGACAGGGGGCGTCGAGCAGTACTTC. As protein: CASSIVTGGVEQYF.

The chain carries TRBV7-3 and TRBJ2-7; 8 bases agree with TRBD2. J lost 6 bases, V lost 1 base, and 11 bases had no gene match. The CDR3 length is 16 residues. Germline assignment: CDR1 SGHTA and CDR2 FQGTGA. The DNA for the CDR3 is TGTGCCAGCAGCTTAAGCCCTGAGGCGGGAGGTCTCGAGCAGTACTTC. Its translation is CASSLSPEAGGLEQYF.

The rearrangement joins TRBV7-9 to TRBJ2-7; TRBD2 matches at 8 bases. CDR3 length: 14 residues. The germline CDR1 and CDR2 sequences are SEHNR and FQNEAQ (reference sequence). Germline trimming cut 5 bases from V and 4 bases from J; bases unmatched to any gene: 7. The CDR3 spells CASSPTSGKYEQYF. CDR3 coding DNA: TGTGCCAGCAGCCCTACTAGCGGAAAATACGAGCAGTACTTC.

This chain uses TRBV9 with TRBJ2-7, with D tentatively TRBD2 (6 bases). Germline-derived CDR1 and CDR2 are SGDLS and YYNGEE. V dropped 1 base and J dropped 1 base, with 9 bases sitting between them. This CDR3 has 14 amino acids. CDR3 DNA: TGTGCCAGCAGCGTATGGCGGGATTCCTACGAGCAGTACTTC. Its protein is CASSVWRDSYEQYF.

This chain links TRBV19 with TRBJ1-4, with D tentatively TRBD1 (5 bases). Germline V gene lookup returns CDR1 LNHDA and CDR2 SQIVND (reference sequence). V dropped 5 bases and J dropped 7 bases, with 11 bases sitting between them. The CDR3 is made up of 13 amino acids. CDR3 amino acids: CASSWQGSEKLFF. The CDR3 DNA sequence: TGTGCCAGTAGTTGGCAGGGTAGTGAAAAACTGTTTTTT. Based on the CDR3 plus reference TRBV19 and TRBJ1-4, the full variable domain is DGGITQSPKYLFRKEGQNVTLSCEQNLNHDAMYWYRQDPGQGLRLIYYSQIVNDFQKGDIAEGYSVSREKKESFPLTVTSAQKNPTAFYLCASSWQGSEKLFFGSGTQLSVL.

This CDR3 is CASSKALWLLDGGDGYTF. For the CDR3, the DNA is TGTGCCAGCAGCAAAGCGCTTTGGCTTTTAGATGGAGGCGACGGCTACACCTTC. The J gene is TRBJ1-2, the V gene TRBV21-1. TRBV21-1 is a known pseudogene. The CDR3 has 18 residues.

The genes are TRBV19 and TRBJ2-5; D not certain. Germline lookup yields CDR1 LNHDA and CDR2 SQIVND (reference sequence). V was pared by 3 bases and J by 0 bases, with 11 bases between. The CDR3 has 15 residues. Here the CDR3 reads CASSMGRNYQETQYF. In DNA, the CDR3 is TGTGCCAGTAGTATGGGCAGAAACTACCAAGAGACCCAGTACTTC.

The rearrangement joins TRBV7-6 to TRBJ2-1; tentative D call: TRBD2 (5 bases). This CDR3 region has 16 residues. Between the trimmed V and J ends, which lost 6 bases and 2 bases, there was a span of 17 bases. The germline V gene has CDR1 SGHVS and CDR2 FNYEAQ. The chain's CDR3 is CASSPDPRVPYNEQFF. The CDR3 nucleotides are TGTGCCAGCAGTCCAGACCCGAGGGTCCCCTACAATGAGCAGTTCTTC.

This clone was detected only once. This chain connects TRBV4-2 to TRBJ2-3; a possible D gene is TRBD2 (5 bases). Per germline, CDR1 LGHNA and CDR2 YNFKEQ. With 6 bases removed from V and 5 bases from J, the gap between germline ends came to 12 bases. This CDR3 region has 13 residues. CDR3 region: CASRGLEGDTQYF. The CDR3 DNA reads TGTGCCAGCAGGGGCCTAGAGGGAGATACGCAGTATTTT.

The chain carries TRBV11-3 and TRBJ2-3; a weak D match, TRBD2 (5 bases). The CDR3 has 15 residues. With 1 base removed from V and 2 bases from J, the gap between germline ends came to 10 bases. The V gene's germline CDR1 is SGHNT and CDR2 YENEEA. The CDR3 coding sequence is TGTGCCAGCAGCTTAGGGGCTAGCTCCACAGATACGCAGTATTTT. This encodes CASSLGASSTDTQYF.

The chain couples TRBV4-1 to TRBJ2-7; 8 bases match TRBD1. Trimming removed 3 bases from V and 3 bases from J; junction bases left unmatched: 10. Germline-derived CDR1 and CDR2 are MGHRA and YSYEKL. The CDR3 spans 16 residues. The CDR3 nucleotides are TGCGCCAGCAGCCAGACCCCCGGGACAGGCTACTACGAGCAGTACTTC. It specifies CASSQTPGTGYYEQYF.